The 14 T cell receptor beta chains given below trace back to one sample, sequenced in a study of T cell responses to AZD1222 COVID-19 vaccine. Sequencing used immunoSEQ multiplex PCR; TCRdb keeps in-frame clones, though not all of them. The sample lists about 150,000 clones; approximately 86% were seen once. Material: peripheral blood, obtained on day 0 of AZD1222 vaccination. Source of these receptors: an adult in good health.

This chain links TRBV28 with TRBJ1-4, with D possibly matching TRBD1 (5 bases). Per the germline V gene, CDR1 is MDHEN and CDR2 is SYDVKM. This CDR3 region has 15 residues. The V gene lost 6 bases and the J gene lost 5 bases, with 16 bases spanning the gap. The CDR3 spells CASSLPRGGNEKLFF. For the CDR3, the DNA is TGTGCCAGCAGCCTACCACGGGGCGGGAATGAAAAACTGTTTTTT.

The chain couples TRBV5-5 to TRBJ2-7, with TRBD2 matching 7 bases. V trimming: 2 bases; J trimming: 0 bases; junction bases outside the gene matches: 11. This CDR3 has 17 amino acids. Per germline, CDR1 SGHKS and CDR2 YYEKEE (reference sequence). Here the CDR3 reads CASSFLASGTISYEQYF. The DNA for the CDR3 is TGTGCCAGCAGCTTTTTGGCTAGCGGAACAATCTCCTACGAGCAGTACTTC.

Here the CDR3 DNA reads TGTGCCAGTACCGATAGGGGACAGGGGGCCTATGGCTACACCTTC. This sequence encodes CASTDRGQGAYGYTF. The chain couples TRBV19 to TRBJ1-2, with 12 bases lining up with TRBD1. This CDR3 is 15 amino acids long. The germline gives CDR1 LNHDA, CDR2 SQIVND (reference sequence). V dropped 7 bases and J dropped 4; count of bases not matched to a gene: 7. Looking up the rest from reference TRBV19 and TRBJ1-2 gives the full variable domain: DGGITQSPKYLFRKEGQNVTLSCEQNLNHDAMYWYRQDPGQGLRLIYYSQIVNDFQKGDIAEGYSVSREKKESFPLTVTSAQKNPTAFYLCASTDRGQGAYGYTFGSGTRLTVV.

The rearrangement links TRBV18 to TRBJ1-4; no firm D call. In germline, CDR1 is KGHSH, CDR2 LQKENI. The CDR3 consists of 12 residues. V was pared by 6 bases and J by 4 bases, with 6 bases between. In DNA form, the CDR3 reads TGTGCCAGCTCGGCGGTTAATGAAAAACTGTTTTTT. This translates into CASSAVNEKLFF.

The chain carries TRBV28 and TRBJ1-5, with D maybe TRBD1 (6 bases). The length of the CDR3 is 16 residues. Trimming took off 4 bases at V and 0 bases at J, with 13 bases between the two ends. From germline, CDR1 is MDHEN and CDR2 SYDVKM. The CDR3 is CASSSADRNSNQPQHF. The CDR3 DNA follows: TGTGCCAGCAGTTCGGCCGACAGGAATAGCAATCAGCCCCAGCATTTT. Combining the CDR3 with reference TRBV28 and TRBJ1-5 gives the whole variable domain DVKVTQSSRYLVKRTGEKVFLECVQDMDHENMFWYRQDPGLGLRLIYFSYDVKMKEKGDIPEGYSVSREKKERFSLILESASTNQTSMYLCASSSADRNSNQPQHFGDGTRLSIL.

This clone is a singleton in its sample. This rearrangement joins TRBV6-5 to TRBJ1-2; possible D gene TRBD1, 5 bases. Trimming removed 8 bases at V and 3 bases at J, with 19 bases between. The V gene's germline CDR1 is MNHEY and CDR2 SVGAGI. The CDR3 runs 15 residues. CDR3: CASARAPGLDYGYTF. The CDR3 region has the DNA TGTGCCAGCGCCCGGGCCCCGGGGCTAGACTATGGCTACACCTTC.

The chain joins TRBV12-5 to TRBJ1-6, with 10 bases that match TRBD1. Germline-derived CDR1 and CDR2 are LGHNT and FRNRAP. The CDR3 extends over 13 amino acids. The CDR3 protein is CASTGGHNSPLHF. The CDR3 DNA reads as TGTGCCTCGACAGGGGGCCATAATTCACCCCTCCACTTT.

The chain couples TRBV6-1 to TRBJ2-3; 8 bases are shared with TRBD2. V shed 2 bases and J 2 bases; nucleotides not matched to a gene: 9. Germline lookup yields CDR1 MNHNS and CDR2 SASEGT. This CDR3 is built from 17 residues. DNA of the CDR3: TGTGCCAGCAGTGAACCCCCCCGGGAGGGAATCACAGATACGCAGTATTTT. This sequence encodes CASSEPPREGITDTQYF.

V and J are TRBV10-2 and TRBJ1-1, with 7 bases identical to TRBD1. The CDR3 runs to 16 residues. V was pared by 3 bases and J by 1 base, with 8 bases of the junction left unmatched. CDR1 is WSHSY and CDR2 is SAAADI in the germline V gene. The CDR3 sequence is CASSEGGGRGNTEAFF. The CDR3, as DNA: TGCGCCAGCAGTGAAGGAGGGGGCAGGGGGAACACTGAAGCTTTCTTT.

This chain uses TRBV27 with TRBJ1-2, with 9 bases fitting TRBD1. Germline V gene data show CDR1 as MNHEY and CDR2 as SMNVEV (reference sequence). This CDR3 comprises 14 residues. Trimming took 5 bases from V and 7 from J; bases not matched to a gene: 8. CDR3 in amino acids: CASSDRGSLLGYTF. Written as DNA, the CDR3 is TGTGCCAGCAGTGACAGGGGGAGCCTTCTTGGCTACACCTTC.

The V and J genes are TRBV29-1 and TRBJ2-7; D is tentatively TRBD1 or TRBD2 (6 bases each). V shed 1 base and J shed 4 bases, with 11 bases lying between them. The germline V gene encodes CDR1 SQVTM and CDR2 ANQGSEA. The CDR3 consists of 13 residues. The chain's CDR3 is CSVEVGGGYEQYF. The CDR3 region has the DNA TGCAGCGTTGAAGTGGGGGGCGGGTACGAGCAGTACTTC.

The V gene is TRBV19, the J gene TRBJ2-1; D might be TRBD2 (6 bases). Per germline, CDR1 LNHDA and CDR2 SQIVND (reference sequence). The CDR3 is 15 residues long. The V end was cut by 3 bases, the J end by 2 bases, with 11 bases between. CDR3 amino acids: CASSIPGSAYNEQFF. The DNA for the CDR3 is TGTGCCAGTAGTATTCCCGGGAGCGCCTACAATGAGCAGTTCTTC.

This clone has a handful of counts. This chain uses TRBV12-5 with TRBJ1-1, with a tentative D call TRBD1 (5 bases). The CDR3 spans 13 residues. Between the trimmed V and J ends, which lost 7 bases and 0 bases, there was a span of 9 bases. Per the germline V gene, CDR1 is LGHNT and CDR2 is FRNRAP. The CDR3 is CASERDLNTEAFF. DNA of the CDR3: TGTGCTAGTGAGAGGGACTTGAACACTGAAGCTTTCTTT.

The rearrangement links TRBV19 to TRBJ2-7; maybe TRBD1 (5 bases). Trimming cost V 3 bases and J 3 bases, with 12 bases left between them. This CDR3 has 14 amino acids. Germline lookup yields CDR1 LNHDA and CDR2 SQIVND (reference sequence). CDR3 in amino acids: CASSMGPAGYEQYF. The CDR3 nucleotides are TGTGCCAGTAGTATGGGGCCGGCCGGCTACGAGCAGTACTTC.